These 8 T cell receptor beta chains originate from one sample sequenced in a study of radiotherapy plus CTLA-4 blockade in lung cancer listed by TCRdb under 2018. Receptor libraries were prepared by the immunoSEQ multiplex PCR assay. TCRdb stores this immuneACCESS table with in-frame sequences only. Part of the clones is absent; in the studies checked, under half of the shortfall reflects unresolved V genes, and no reason is known for the rest. The table for this sample lists fewer than 65,000 clones; approximately 80% of them were counted only once. Less than 3% of the sample is in the top ten clones. The material was peripheral blood, obtained from a patient treated with radiotherapy plus ipilimumab. The receptor source for this set is a human donor with non-small cell lung cancer whose response to radiotherapy plus ipilimumab could not be evaluated.

The V call is TRBV30, the J call TRBJ1-5; D gene unclear. The ends were cut back, 1 base at V and 2 bases at J, with 9 bases in the middle. The CDR3 has 14 residues. Germline CDR1 GTSNPN, CDR2 SVGIG (reference sequence). The CDR3 reads CAWSERVGNQPQHF. DNA of the CDR3: TGTGCCTGGAGTGAGCGGGTGGGCAATCAGCCCCAGCATTTT.

This chain links TRBV5-1 with TRBJ2-5, with D unclear. This CDR3 region has 12 residues. Looked up from germline, CDR1 is SGHRS and CDR2 is YFSETQ. Trimming left V 0 bases short and J 5 bases short, with 5 bases between. This chain's CDR3 is CASSLVGETQYF. The CDR3 coding sequence is TGCGCCAGCAGCTTGGTCGGGGAGACCCAGTACTTC.

The genes are TRBV5-1 and TRBJ1-3; weak D call: TRBD1 (6 bases). The length of the CDR3 is 16 residues. The V end lost 3 bases, the J end lost 0 bases, and 13 bases lay between the germline ends. In germline, CDR1 is SGHRS, CDR2 YFSETQ. The chain's CDR3 is CASSSGQTVSGNTIYF. The DNA for the CDR3 is TGCGCCAGCAGCTCCGGACAGACCGTCTCTGGAAACACCATATATTTT.

The genes are TRBV5-4 and TRBJ2-2; TRBD2 is a possible D gene (6 bases). CDR1 and CDR2 (germline): SGHNT, YYREEE (reference sequence). V gave up 0 bases and J gave up 4 bases, with 16 bases separating them. The CDR3 is made up of 17 amino acids. Here the CDR3 reads CASSLAYAGRRTGELFF. The CDR3 region has the DNA TGTGCCAGCAGCTTGGCGTACGCAGGGAGGCGCACCGGGGAGCTGTTTTTT.

The chain has TRBV9 and TRBJ2-7, with 9 bases fitting TRBD2. The CDR3 runs 16 residues. Germline CDR1 reads SGDLS; CDR2 reads YYNGEE. Losses at the gene ends were 3 bases for V and 3 bases for J; bases not matched to a gene: 10. The CDR3 nucleotides are TGTGCCAGCAGCGCCAATGATGTAGCGGGAGACTACGAGCAGTACTTC. Translation: CASSANDVAGDYEQYF.

The CDR3 DNA is TGTGCCAGCACCGCGACCAGGGGGAACACCGGGGAGCTGTTTTTT. This codes for CASTATRGNTGELFF. The chain uses TRBV5-4 and TRBJ2-2; a possible D gene is TRBD1 (6 bases). Germline V gives CDR1 SGHNT, CDR2 YYREEE (reference sequence). V lost 6 bases and J lost 1, with 13 bases in between. The CDR3 runs to 15 residues.

The genes are TRBV18 and TRBJ2-7; TRBD2 matches 9 bases. The V gene's germline CDR1 is KGHSH and CDR2 LQKENI. V shed 1 base and J 5 bases; nucleotides not matched to a gene: 9. The CDR3 runs 16 residues. CDR3 bases: TGTGCCAGCTCACCACTCCTAGCGGGAACGAGCGACGAGCAGTACTTC. Translation: CASSPLLAGTSDEQYF.

This chain connects TRBV7-2 to TRBJ1-4, with D possibly being TRBD1 (5 bases). The V end lost 5 bases, the J end lost 4 bases, and 17 bases lay between the germline ends. CDR3 length: 16 amino acids. The germline CDR1 and CDR2 sequences are SGHTA and FQGNSA. The DNA for the CDR3 is TGTGCCAGCAGCCTCTCCCTGACAGCCCGTAATGAAAAACTGTTTTTT. It specifies CASSLSLTARNEKLFF.